These 12 T cell receptor beta chains share one sample of origin, sequenced in a study of beta chain features in type 1 diabetes. The sequenced template was cDNA made from the entire isolated RNA. Profiled with immunoSEQ multiplex PCR; TCRdb holds only in-frame clones, not every one. This sample has under 950,000 clones; 17% occur once, and the top ten carry 0.023%. Specimen: naive CD4+ T cells from blood. The receptor set was obtained from a woman aged 18-29 years in good health.

This clone was detected only a few times. The chain has TRBV6-5 and TRBJ1-1; 9 bases map to TRBD1. This CDR3 is 13 amino acids long. Germline V lookup: CDR1 MNHEY, CDR2 SVGAGI. The V gene end was trimmed by 8 bases and the J gene end by 0 bases; junction bases not matched to a gene: 1. CDR3 region: CASGQGLNTEAFF. CDR3 bases: TGTGCCAGCGGACAGGGGTTGAACACTGAAGCTTTCTTT.

The rearrangement links TRBV6-1 to TRBJ2-7, with D tentatively TRBD1 (6 bases). The CDR3 is 15 residues long. CDR1 is MNHNS, CDR2 SASEGT, per germline. V lost 4 bases and J lost 2, with 15 bases in between. In DNA form, the CDR3 reads TGTGCCAGCAGTGGGCTACAGGGACGTACCTACGAGCAGTACTTC. Translating it yields CASSGLQGRTYEQYF.

V usage is TRBV19 and J usage is TRBJ2-7; D is undetermined. V was cut by 5 bases and J by 4 bases, with 12 bases left in between. This CDR3 spans 13 amino acids. Germline assignment: CDR1 LNHDA and CDR2 SQIVND (reference sequence). The CDR3 sequence is CASSLNGWYEQYF. The DNA for the CDR3 is TGTGCCAGTAGTCTCAACGGGTGGTACGAGCAGTACTTC.

The chain has TRBV19 and TRBJ2-6, with D perhaps matching TRBD1 (5 bases). Trimming took 5 bases from V and 2 from J, leaving 7 bases between them. Germline assignment: CDR1 LNHDA and CDR2 SQIVND (reference sequence). The CDR3 length is 14 residues. CDR3 region: CASSGRAGANVLTF. In DNA form, the CDR3 reads TGTGCCAGTAGTGGCAGGGCTGGGGCCAACGTCCTGACTTTC.

There are a few counts of this clone. The chain is built from TRBV27 and TRBJ2-3, with 7 bases lining up with TRBD2. The V gene end was trimmed by 3 bases and the J gene end by 0 bases; junction bases not matched to a gene: 6. Germline values: CDR1 MNHEY, CDR2 SMNVEV (reference sequence). The CDR3 is made up of 16 amino acids. The CDR3 here is CASSFQGGGSTDTQYF. The CDR3 DNA sequence: TGTGCCAGCAGTTTCCAGGGCGGGGGTAGCACAGATACGCAGTATTTT.

This clone was detected only a few times. CDR3 coding DNA: TGTGCCAGCAGCCAAAGTTACCGACAGACGAACACCGGGGAGCTGTTTTTT. As protein: CASSQSYRQTNTGELFF. The genes are TRBV14 and TRBJ2-2, with D perhaps TRBD1 (5 bases). Per germline, CDR1 SGHDN and CDR2 FVKESK. The CDR3 covers 17 residues. V lost 2 bases and J 0 bases, leaving 13 bases between the germline ends. Combining the CDR3 with reference TRBV14 and TRBJ2-2 gives the whole variable domain EAGVTQFPSHSVIEKGQTVTLRCDPISGHDNLYWYRRVMGKEIKFLLHFVKESKQDESGMPNNRFLAERTGGTYSTLKVQPAELEDSGVYFCASSQSYRQTNTGELFFGEGSRLTVL.

The gene calls are TRBV27 and TRBJ1-4, with D possibly matching TRBD1 (5 bases). The V end lost 8 bases, the J end lost 6 bases, and 25 bases lay between the germline ends. CDR3 length: 17 residues. Germline V gives CDR1 MNHEY, CDR2 SMNVEV (reference sequence). The CDR3, as DNA: TGTGCCAGCCAGCCGGGACTAGGTACCGGCGGCGATGAAAAACTGTTTTTT. Encoded protein: CASQPGLGTGGDEKLFF.

This rearrangement joins TRBV7-9 to TRBJ2-5; a possible D gene is TRBD2 (5 bases). CDR3 size: 15 residues. The V and J ends lost 6 bases and 6 bases respectively, with 20 bases between them. CDR1 and CDR2 (germline): SEHNR, FQNEAQ (reference sequence). The CDR3 sequence: CASSPPRETAKTQYF. For the CDR3, the DNA is TGTGCCAGCAGTCCACCACGGGAAACAGCGAAGACCCAGTACTTC. Full variable domain (rest looked up from reference TRBV7-9 and TRBJ2-5): DTGVSQNPRHKITKRGQNVTFRCDPISEHNRLYWYRQTLGQGPEFLTYFQNEAQLEKSRLLSDRFSAERPKGSFSTLEIQRTEQGDSAMYLCASSPPRETAKTQYFGPGTRLLVL.

This chain links TRBV29-1 with TRBJ2-2; D remains unclear. The CDR3 is made up of 14 amino acids. Germline values: CDR1 SQVTM, CDR2 ANQGSEA. V shed 5 bases and J shed 2 bases, with 12 bases lying between them. The CDR3 DNA follows: TGCAGCGTTTGGACCCACGTAAACACCGGGGAGCTGTTTTTT. Amino acid sequence: CSVWTHVNTGELFF.

The chain employs TRBV28 and TRBJ2-7, with D perhaps assigned TRBD1 or TRBD2 (5 bases each). The CDR3 sequence is 15 residues long. V lost 3 bases and J 2 bases, leaving 14 bases between the germline ends. CDR1 is MDHEN, CDR2 SYDVKM, per germline. The CDR3 here is CASSFWGPRPYEQYF. The CDR3 DNA is TGTGCCAGCAGTTTCTGGGGACCACGTCCCTACGAGCAGTACTTC.

The table lists this clone with a few counts. V is TRBV5-1 and J is TRBJ2-5, with D tentatively TRBD2 (5 bases). The CDR3 loop spans 14 amino acids. In germline, CDR1 is SGHRS, CDR2 YFSETQ. Trimming took 1 base from V and 2 from J, leaving 9 bases between them. CDR3 sequence (DNA): TGCGCCAGCAGCTTGAACGCGGGTCAAGAGACCCAGTACTTC. As protein: CASSLNAGQETQYF.

The chain employs TRBV28 and TRBJ2-4, with TRBD2 matching over 7 bases. The junction had 4 bases not matched to a gene; V was cut back by 5 bases and J by 6 bases. Germline CDR1 and CDR2: MDHEN and SYDVKM. The CDR3 extends over 13 amino acids. CDR3 loop: CASSNPGGNIQYF. CDR3 bases: TGTGCCAGCAGTAATCCGGGAGGAAACATTCAGTACTTC.